This is a list of T cell receptor beta chains from one sample in a study of cytomegalovirus exposure and HLA in healthy donors. Clones were sequenced by immunoSEQ multiplex PCR, and TCRdb holds only the in-frame ones, with some missing. The sample consists of some 30,000 clones, approximately 80% of them appearing once. Sequenced input: PBMCs. The receptors originated from a woman aged 18-30 years in good health and CMV-seronegative. CDR3s include the opening cysteine and the closing phenylalanine or tryptophan. D genes are given only for firm matches. A clone size is listed for some rows: how often the clone was seen (once, few, many), or a class if it is expanded.

DNA | CDR3 | V | size | J | D
TGTGCCAGCAGTGGGACTACCTATGGCTACCCCTTC | CASSGTTYGYPF | TRBV28 | - | TRBJ1-2 | -
TGTGCCAGCAGCTTGAGTGGACAGGGAAAGTCTGAAGCTTTCTTT | CASSLSGQGKSEAFF | TRBV5-6 | - | TRBJ1-1 | TRBD1
TGTGCCAGCAGTACTTTTGAGGGCACAGATACGCAGTATTTT | CASSTFEGTDTQYF | TRBV28 | few | TRBJ2-3 | -
TGTGCCAGCAGTGTTCTCGAGGTAGGGGCCTACGAGCAGTACTTC | CASSVLEVGAYEQYF | TRBV25-1 | few | TRBJ2-7 | -
TGTGCCAGCTCACCCACAGGGACAGGGGGCCACGAGCAGTACTTC | CASSPTGTGGHEQYF | TRBV18 | once | TRBJ2-7 | TRBD1
TGTGCCAGCAGCCTCTGGACAGGGAACTATGGCTACACCTTC | CASSLWTGNYGYTF | TRBV7-9 | - | TRBJ1-2 | TRBD1
TGTGCCAGCAGCTTATCCGGGACAGGGGACAATGAGCAGTTCTTC | CASSLSGTGDNEQFF | TRBV5-5 | medium-sized | TRBJ2-1 | TRBD1
TGTGCCAGCAGCCCACAGGGGCACTATGGCTACACCTTC | CASSPQGHYGYTF | TRBV7-2 | - | TRBJ1-2 | TRBD1
TGCAGCGTTGCTCGCAGACTGAACGCTGAAGCTTTCTTT | CSVARRLNAEAFF | TRBV29-1 | - | TRBJ1-1 | -
TGTGCCAGCAGCAAAGGTAGGACAGATGAAGCTTTCTTT | CASSKGRTDEAFF | TRBV21-1 | few | TRBJ1-1 | -
TGTGCCAGCAGCTCCCACAGCGGGGGCAATCAGCCCCAGCATTTT | CASSSHSGGNQPQHF | TRBV7-9 | few | TRBJ1-5 | -
TGTGCCAGTAGTGTCGGGATCCCAATCCACGAGCAGTACTTC | CASSVGIPIHEQYF | TRBV19 | - | TRBJ2-7 | -
TGTGCCAGCAGCTTAGTCGGTAGCGGGGGGCCCTACAATGAGCAGTTCTTC | CASSLVGSGGPYNEQFF | TRBV7-2 | once | TRBJ2-1 | TRBD2
TGTGCCAGCAGATGGCCGGGACTTTTGGAAGATACGCAGTATTTT | CASRWPGLLEDTQYF | TRBV7-9 | - | TRBJ2-3 | -
TGTGCCAGCAGTCCGCGGGACAGGGGAGAGTACGAGCAGTACTTC | CASSPRDRGEYEQYF | TRBV5-4 | few | TRBJ2-7 | TRBD1
TGTGCCATCAGTGAAGGGCGGGAGTCAGATACGCAGTATTTT | CAISEGRESDTQYF | TRBV10-3 | few | TRBJ2-3 | TRBD2
TGTGCTAGTGGTTTGTCCAAAGACATTCCTCACATTCAGTACTTC | CASGLSKDIPHIQYF | TRBV12-5 | - | TRBJ2-4 | -
TGTGCCAGCAGCCACACAGGTCAGCCCCAGCATTTT | CASSHTGQPQHF | TRBV4-2 | once | TRBJ1-5 | -
TGTGCCAGCAGCGTAGAGACTACTGGAAACACCATATATTTT | CASSVETTGNTIYF | TRBV9 | - | TRBJ1-3 | -
TGTGCCAGCAGGCCAACCGGAGGGCGGAGCCTCTCCTACGAGCAGTACTTC | CASRPTGGRSLSYEQYF | TRBV11-2 | - | TRBJ2-7 | -
TGTGCCTGGGGCAGCGACTACAATGAGCAGTTCTTC | CAWGSDYNEQFF | TRBV30 | - | TRBJ2-1 | -
TGTGCCAGCAGCTTTGGTATGGGGGTGTGGGGAGGCCAAGAGACCCAGTACTTC | CASSFGMGVWGGQETQYF | TRBV11-2 | - | TRBJ2-5 | -
TGTGCCAGCAGTGAAGGATCAAGGGAGGCTTTCTTT | CASSEGSREAFF | TRBV6-1 | few | TRBJ1-1 | -
TGTGCCAGCAGCTTAGCCGGGACTAATGAAAAACTGTTTTTT | CASSLAGTNEKLFF | TRBV7-6 | - | TRBJ1-4 | -
TGTGCCAGCAGCTCTATGATGGGAGGAGGAAACACCATATATTTT | CASSSMMGGGNTIYF | TRBV7-2 | - | TRBJ1-3 | -
TGTGCCAGCAGTGTGGGCCCTGAAGCTTTCTTT | CASSVGPEAFF | TRBV2 | - | TRBJ1-1 | -
TGTGCCAGCAGTTACGACACGACGAACTATGGCTACACCTTC | CASSYDTTNYGYTF | TRBV6-5 | - | TRBJ1-2 | -
TGTGCCATCAGTGAGGGGGACAGGGGTTTTTCCTATGCTGGAAACACCATATATTTT | CAISEGDRGFSYAGNTIYF | TRBV10-3 | - | TRBJ1-3 | TRBD1
TGTGCCACCTTTAAGGGACAGGCCGGAGATACGCAGTATTTT | CATFKGQAGDTQYF | TRBV6-1 | - | TRBJ2-3 | TRBD1
TGTGCCAGCAGCTTTACTAGCGGGGGTACCTACGAGCAGTACTTC | CASSFTSGGTYEQYF | TRBV28 | - | TRBJ2-7 | TRBD2
TGTGCCAGCATCCGCAGGGGAAGGGACTACGAGCAGTACTTC | CASIRRGRDYEQYF | TRBV6-1 | - | TRBJ2-7 | -
TGTGCCAGTAGTATATTCTCCACAGGGCGATCTAACTATGGCTACCCCTTC | CASSIFSTGRSNYGYPF | TRBV19 | - | TRBJ1-2 | -
TGTGCCATCAGTGAGTCCCGTAATTCACCCCTCCACTTT | CAISESRNSPLHF | TRBV10-3 | - | TRBJ1-6 | -
TGCGCCAGCAGCTCCCGACAGGTTAACATGAACACTGAAGCTTTCTTT | CASSSRQVNMNTEAFF | TRBV5-1 | - | TRBJ1-1 | -
TGTGCCAGCAGCCTCCAAGGAAGGACAGGGGGATTAAGTGGAAACACCATATATTTT | CASSLQGRTGGLSGNTIYF | TRBV4-2 | few | TRBJ1-3 | TRBD1
TGTGCCAGTATCACCGGGACAGGGATGTACGAGCAGTACTTC | CASITGTGMYEQYF | TRBV19 | - | TRBJ2-7 | TRBD1
TGTGCCAGCAGTGAAGAAGGCACTAGCTCCTACGAGCAGTACTTC | CASSEEGTSSYEQYF | TRBV6-1 | - | TRBJ2-7 | -
TGTGCCACCAGCAGAGATCGGACTAGCGGGACCCATGCGCAGTATTTT | CATSRDRTSGTHAQYF | TRBV15 | - | TRBJ2-3 | TRBD2
TGTGCCAGCAGTTACTCCTTCCTCTACGAGCAGTACTTC | CASSYSFLYEQYF | TRBV6-6 | - | TRBJ2-7 | -
TGTGCCTTTTCGCGGGGGACTAGCGGGAGGGGTATTGCAGATACGCAGTATTTT | CAFSRGTSGRGIADTQYF | TRBV28 | - | TRBJ2-3 | TRBD2
TGCGCCAGCAGCCCCACTAGTGGTGACTACGAGCAGTACTTC | CASSPTSGDYEQYF | TRBV5-1 | - | TRBJ2-7 | -
TGTGCTAGTGGTTTATCCGGGACAGGTGAAGAGACCCAGTACTTC | CASGLSGTGEETQYF | TRBV12-5 | - | TRBJ2-5 | TRBD1